These 2 T cell receptor beta chains originate from one sample sequenced in a study of CD8 T cells in ankylosing spondylitis. TCRdb fed the 5' RACE reads into MiXCR, producing one record per CDR3 protein. The sample records about 140,000 distinct CDR3 sequences, around 7.9% being singletons. The source material was blood, either unsorted or a sorted T cell fraction (not recorded which). These receptors were collected from a female donor with ankylosing spondylitis or in good health (not recorded which).

This clonotype was seen repeatedly, ten times or more. The chain is built from TRBV7-8 and TRBJ1-5; the D gene is possibly TRBD1 (5 bases). Trimming stripped 3 bases from V and 2 bases from J, with 8 bases between. CDR1 is SGHVS, CDR2 FQNEAQ, per germline. This CDR3 region has 14 residues. The CDR3 is CASSFDSGNQPQHF. The CDR3 DNA is TGTGCCAGCAGCTTCGACAGCGGCAATCAGCCCCAGCATTTT.

This clonotype has at least ten counts. The chain uses TRBV7-2 and TRBJ1-2; TRBD1 might be the D (6 bases). The CDR3 consists of 15 residues. V lost 3 bases and J 6 bases, leaving 17 bases between the germline ends. Germline V gene sequence: CDR1 SGHTA, CDR2 FQGNSA. The CDR3 bases are TGTGCCAGCAGCTTGGGGGACAAACCTCTTGATGGCTACACCTTC. It specifies CASSLGDKPLDGYTF.